This record covers a single TCR beta chain. Clones were sequenced by immunoSEQ multiplex PCR, and TCRdb holds only the in-frame ones, with some missing. The sample lists tens of thousands of clones; 89% were seen once. This entry comes from a study of T cell changes during pregnancy in multiple sclerosis. Sequenced here: CD8+ T cells from peripheral blood mononuclear cells, sampled in the third trimester of pregnancy. The source is a female donor with multiple sclerosis, enrolled in a pregnancy study.

CDR3 region: CASSAQGVESYGYTF. The CDR3 DNA is TGTGCCAGCAGTGCTCAGGGTGTAGAGAGCTATGGCTACACCTTC. The chain has TRBV2 and TRBJ1-2; possibly TRBD1 for D (5 bases). Per the germline V gene, CDR1 is SNHLY and CDR2 is FYNNEI. CDR3 length: 15 amino acids. The V gene lost 4 bases and the J gene lost 4 bases, with 16 bases spanning the gap.